Listed below are T cell receptor beta chains from one sample, sequenced in a study of blood T cell repertoires in COVID-19. Measured with immunoSEQ multiplex PCR; TCRdb has only the in-frame clones, and not every one. Found here are tens of thousands of clones, 80% to 90% of them singletons; the top ten hold under 25%. The source material was peripheral blood. All receptors come from a woman between 50 and 59 years old with acute or convalescent COVID-19. CDR3s include the opening cysteine and the closing phenylalanine or tryptophan. The D gene is left open where the match is weak. Size tells how often a clone was seen (once, few, many) or the class of an expanded clone, and some rows leave it out.

- | - | TRBJ1-1 | TRBV7-9 | TGTGCCAGCAGCGCACCTCCCGGACAGCTTGAAGCTTTCTTT | CASSAPPGQLEAFF
- | - | TRBJ1-2 | TRBV7-8 | TGTGCCAGCAGCTCCGACGGGGGGCTGGGCTATGGCTACACCTTC | CASSSDGGLGYGYTF
- | once | TRBJ1-2 | TRBV7-2 | TGTGCCAGCAGCTTAGAGGGGTGGGCGCCGGGTGGCTACACCTTC | CASSLEGWAPGGYTF
TRBD2 | - | TRBJ2-7 | TRBV6-5 | TGTGCCAGCAGCCTTGAACCGGGAGGATCCTACGAGCAGTACTTC | CASSLEPGGSYEQYF
TRBD1 | - | TRBJ1-5 | TRBV28 | TGTGCCAGCAGTACAGGGGGTCAGCCCCAGCATTTT | CASSTGGQPQHF
- | - | TRBJ1-3 | TRBV5-1 | TGCGCCAGCAGCCTTCAGGGACTTGGAAACACCATATATTTT | CASSLQGLGNTIYF
TRBD1 | once | TRBJ1-2 | TRBV5-1 | TGCGCCAGCAGCGCCGGGACAGGGGGCATTGGCTACACCTTC | CASSAGTGGIGYTF
- | - | TRBJ2-5 | TRBV19 | TGTGCCAGTCAGGAACGGTCCCCGGGGAGGGAGACCCAGTACTTC | CASQERSPGRETQYF
- | - | TRBJ1-5 | TRBV19 | TGTGCCAGTAGTCCGGGGGGGGCAGGGCGTGTTCAGCCCCAGCATTTT | CASSPGGAGRVQPQHF
TRBD2 | - | TRBJ2-3 | TRBV29-1 | TGCAGCGTTGATAGCGGGGGGTCAGATACGCAGTATTTT | CSVDSGGSDTQYF
- | - | TRBJ2-5 | TRBV2 | TGTGCCAGTTCTACGTTGCGAGAGACCCAGTACTTC | CASSTLRETQYF
- | - | TRBJ2-3 | TRBV7-2 | TGTGCCAGCAGCTTACTAGGACACACAGATACGCAGTATTTT | CASSLLGHTDTQYF
- | - | TRBJ2-2 | TRBV7-2 | TGTGCCAGCAGCCCTCGGACTAGGGGGGACACCGGGGAGCTGTTTTTT | CASSPRTRGDTGELFF
- | once | TRBJ1-3 | TRBV19 | TGTGCCAGTAGTTTCTTGTCGGGAAACACCATATATTTT | CASSFLSGNTIYF
TRBD1 | - | TRBJ1-2 | TRBV30 | TGTGCCTGGAGAGGGGGACAGGCGAGGGGGGCTAACTATGGCTACACCTTC | CAWRGGQARGANYGYTF